Listed below are T cell receptor beta chains from one sample, sequenced in a study of T-cell reconstitution after alpha-beta-depleted transplantation in children. TCRdb ran MiXCR on the PCR reads and lists one entry per CDR3 protein. The sample lists 400,000 to 550,000 distinct CDR3 sequences; about 10% were seen once. This specimen was PBMCs, taken before TCRalphabeta/CD19-depleted stem cell transplant. Receptors originate from a child aged 2 to 10 with inherited bone marrow failure, due to receive a stem cell transplant. Both conserved end residues are part of each CDR3. Each record gives: clone size, J gene, V gene, D gene, CDR3 protein, CDR3 DNA. A D gene is named only where the DNA matches it firmly. Not all rows give a size; the values are once, few, many and, for expanded clones, a class.

size: few; J: TRBJ2-3; V: TRBV4-3; D: NA; CDR3: CASSQGVGEDTQYF; DNA: TGCGCCAGCAGCCAAGGTGTGGGAGAAGATACGCAGTATTTT
size: many; J: TRBJ2-1; V: TRBV12-3/TRBV12-4; D: NA; CDR3: CASSLVDFNNEQFF; DNA: TGTGCCAGCAGTTTAGTGGACTTCAACAATGAGCAGTTCTTC
size: many; J: TRBJ2-7; V: TRBV5-4; D: TRBD1; CDR3: CASSWDRDTYEQYF; DNA: TGTGCCAGCAGTTGGGACAGAGATACATACGAGCAGTACTTC
size: few; J: TRBJ2-2; V: TRBV5-1; D: TRBD2; CDR3: CASTLAGGTTGELFF; DNA: TGCGCCAGCACGCTGGCGGGAGGCACCACCGGGGAGCTGTTTTTT
size: NA; J: TRBJ2-2; V: TRBV12-3/TRBV12-4; D: NA; CDR3: CASSSGTAGELFF; DNA: TGTGCCAGCAGTTCTGGGACGGCCGGGGAGCTGTTTTTT
size: many; J: TRBJ2-3; V: TRBV5-5; D: NA; CDR3: CASSLGHTRNTQYF; DNA: TGTGCCAGCAGCTTGGGACACACCAGGAATACGCAGTATTTT
size: NA; J: TRBJ2-2; V: TRBV18; D: NA; CDR3: CASSPPPGSADTGELFF; DNA: TGTGCCAGCTCACCACCCCCTGGTTCGGCGGACACCGGGGAGCTGTTTTTT
size: many; J: TRBJ2-1; V: TRBV5-1; D: NA; CDR3: CASSLSKRSYNEQFF; DNA: TGCGCCAGCAGCTTAAGCAAACGCTCCTACAATGAGCAGTTCTTC
size: many; J: TRBJ2-3; V: TRBV5-4; D: NA; CDR3: CASSFPGRTDTQYF; DNA: TGTGCCAGCAGCTTCCCGGGGCGCACAGATACGCAGTATTTT
size: many; J: TRBJ2-7; V: TRBV15; D: NA; CDR3: CATRGLGEQYF; DNA: TGTGCCACCCGGGGGTTAGGAGAGCAGTACTTC
size: few; J: TRBJ1-4; V: TRBV20-1; D: NA; CDR3: CSARDWDTNEKLFF; DNA: TGCAGTGCTAGAGATTGGGATACTAATGAAAAACTGTTTTTT
size: many; J: TRBJ1-1; V: TRBV28; D: NA; CDR3: CASSAGHIGYTEAFF; DNA: TGTGCCAGCAGTGCGGGACATATAGGCTACACTGAAGCTTTCTTT
size: NA; J: TRBJ2-3; V: TRBV19; D: TRBD1; CDR3: CASSDRVADTQYF; DNA: TGTGCCAGTAGTGACAGGGTTGCGGATACGCAGTATTTT
size: NA; J: TRBJ1-6; V: TRBV6-1; D: NA; CDR3: CASSLTYRNSPLHF; DNA: TGTGCCAGCAGCCTAACATACAGGAATTCACCCCTCCACTTT
size: many; J: TRBJ2-1; V: TRBV6-5; D: NA; CDR3: CASSYATISYNEQFF; DNA: TGTGCCAGCAGTTACGCGACAATCTCCTACAATGAGCAGTTCTTC
size: many; J: TRBJ2-3; V: TRBV6-2/TRBV6-3; D: TRBD2; CDR3: CASSYPIGTSRSGFGTDTQYF; DNA: TGTGCCAGCAGTTACCCAATCGGGACTAGCAGGAGCGGGTTCGGCACAGATACGCAGTATTTT